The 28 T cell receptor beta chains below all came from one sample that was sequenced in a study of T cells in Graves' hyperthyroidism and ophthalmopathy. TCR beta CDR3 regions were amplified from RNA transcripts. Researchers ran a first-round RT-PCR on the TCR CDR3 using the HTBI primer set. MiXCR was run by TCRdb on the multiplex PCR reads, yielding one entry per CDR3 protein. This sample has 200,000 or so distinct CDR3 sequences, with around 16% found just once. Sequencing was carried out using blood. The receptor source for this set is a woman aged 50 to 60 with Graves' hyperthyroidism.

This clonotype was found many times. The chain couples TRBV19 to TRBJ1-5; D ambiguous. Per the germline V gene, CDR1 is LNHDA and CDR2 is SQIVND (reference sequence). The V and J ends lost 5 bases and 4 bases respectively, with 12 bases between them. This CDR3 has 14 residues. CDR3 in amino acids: CASSYRETNQPQHF. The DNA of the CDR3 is TGTGCCAGTAGTTACCGGGAGACAAATCAGCCCCAGCATTTT. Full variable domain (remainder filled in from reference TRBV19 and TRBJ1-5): DGGITQSPKYLFRKEGQNVTLSCEQNLNHDAMYWYRQDPGQGLRLIYYSQIVNDFQKGDIAEGYSVSREKKESFPLTVTSAQKNPTAFYLCASSYRETNQPQHFGDGTRLSIL.

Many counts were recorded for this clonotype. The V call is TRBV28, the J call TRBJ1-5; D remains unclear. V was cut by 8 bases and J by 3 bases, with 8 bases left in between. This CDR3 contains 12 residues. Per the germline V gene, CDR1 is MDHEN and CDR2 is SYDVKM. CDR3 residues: CASGPLNQPQHF. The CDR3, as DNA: TGTGCCAGCGGCCCACTCAATCAGCCCCAGCATTTT.

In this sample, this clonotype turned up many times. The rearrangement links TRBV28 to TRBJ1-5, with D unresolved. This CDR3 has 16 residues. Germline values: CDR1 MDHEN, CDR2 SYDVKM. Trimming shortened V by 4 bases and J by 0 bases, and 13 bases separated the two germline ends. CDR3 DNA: TGTGCCAGCAGTTACCCCCCGGTCGGTAGCAATCAGCCCCAGCATTTT. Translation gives CASSYPPVGSNQPQHF.

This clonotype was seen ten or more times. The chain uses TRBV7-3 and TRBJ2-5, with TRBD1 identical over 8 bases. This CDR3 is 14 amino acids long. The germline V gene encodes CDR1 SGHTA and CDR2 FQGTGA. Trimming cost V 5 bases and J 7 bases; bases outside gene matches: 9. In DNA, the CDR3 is TGTGCCAGCAGCCTTGACAGGGGCGGGGCGACCCAGTACTTC. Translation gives CASSLDRGGATQYF.

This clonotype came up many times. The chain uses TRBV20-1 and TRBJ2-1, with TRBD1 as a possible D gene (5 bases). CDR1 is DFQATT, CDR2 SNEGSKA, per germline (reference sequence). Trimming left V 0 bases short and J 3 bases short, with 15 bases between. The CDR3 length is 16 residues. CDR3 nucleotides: TGCAGTGCTAGAGATGGGGCAGTTCCCTTCTACAATGAGCAGTTCTTC. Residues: CSARDGAVPFYNEQFF.

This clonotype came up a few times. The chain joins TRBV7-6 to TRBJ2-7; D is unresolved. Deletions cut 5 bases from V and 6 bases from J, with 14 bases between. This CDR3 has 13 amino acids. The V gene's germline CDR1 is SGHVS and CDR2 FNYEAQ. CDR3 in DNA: TGTGCCAGCAGCCCCCTGTTAGCTGGCGAGCAGTACTTC. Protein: CASSPLLAGEQYF.

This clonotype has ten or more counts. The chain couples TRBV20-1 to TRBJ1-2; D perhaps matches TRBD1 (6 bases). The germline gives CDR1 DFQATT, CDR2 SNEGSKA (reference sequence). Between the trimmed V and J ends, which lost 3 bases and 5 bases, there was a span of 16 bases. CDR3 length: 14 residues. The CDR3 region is CSASHPGQRYGYTF. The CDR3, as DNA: TGCAGTGCTAGTCATCCGGGACAAAGGTATGGCTACACCTTC.

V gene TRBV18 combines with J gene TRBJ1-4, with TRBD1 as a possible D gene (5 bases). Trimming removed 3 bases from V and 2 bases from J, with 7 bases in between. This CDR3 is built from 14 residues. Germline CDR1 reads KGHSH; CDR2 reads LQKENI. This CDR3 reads CASSPRDTNEKLFF. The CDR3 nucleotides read TGTGCCAGCTCACCGCGGGACACTAATGAAAAACTGTTTTTT.

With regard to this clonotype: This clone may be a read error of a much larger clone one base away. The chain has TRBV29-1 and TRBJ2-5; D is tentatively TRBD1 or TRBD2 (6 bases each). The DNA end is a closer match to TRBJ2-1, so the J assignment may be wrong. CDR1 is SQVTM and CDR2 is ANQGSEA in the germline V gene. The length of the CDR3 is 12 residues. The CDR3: CSVVGGLETQFF. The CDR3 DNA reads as TGCAGCGTTGTCGGGGGCCTGGAGACCCAGTTCTTC.

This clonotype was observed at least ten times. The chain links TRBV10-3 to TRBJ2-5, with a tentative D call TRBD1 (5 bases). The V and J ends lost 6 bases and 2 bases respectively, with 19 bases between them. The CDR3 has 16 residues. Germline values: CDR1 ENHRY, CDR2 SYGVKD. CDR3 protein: CAISPSVPDIQETQYF. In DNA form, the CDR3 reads TGTGCCATCAGCCCGTCGGTCCCGGACATACAAGAGACCCAGTACTTC.

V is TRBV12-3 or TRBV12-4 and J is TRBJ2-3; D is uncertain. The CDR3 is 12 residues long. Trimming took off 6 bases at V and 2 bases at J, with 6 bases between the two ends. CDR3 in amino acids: CASRQITDTQYF. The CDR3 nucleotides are TGTGCCAGCAGACAAATCACAGATACGCAGTATTTT.

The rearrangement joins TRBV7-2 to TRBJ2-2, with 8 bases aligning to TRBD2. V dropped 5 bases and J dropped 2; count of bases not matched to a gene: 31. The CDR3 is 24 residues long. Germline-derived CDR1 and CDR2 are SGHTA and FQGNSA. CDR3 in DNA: TGTGCCAGCAGCCCACGTAGACTTAGCGGGGAGGACCCATCGGGTGGCGGTAACACCGGGGAGCTGTTTTTT. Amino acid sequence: CASSPRRLSGEDPSGGGNTGELFF.

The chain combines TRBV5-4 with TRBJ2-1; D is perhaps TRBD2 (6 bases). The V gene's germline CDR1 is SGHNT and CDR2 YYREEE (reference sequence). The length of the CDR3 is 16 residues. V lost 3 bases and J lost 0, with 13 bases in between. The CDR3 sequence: CASSSNGGTSYNEQFF. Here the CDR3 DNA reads TGTGCCAGCAGCTCAAACGGGGGAACCTCCTACAATGAGCAGTTCTTC.

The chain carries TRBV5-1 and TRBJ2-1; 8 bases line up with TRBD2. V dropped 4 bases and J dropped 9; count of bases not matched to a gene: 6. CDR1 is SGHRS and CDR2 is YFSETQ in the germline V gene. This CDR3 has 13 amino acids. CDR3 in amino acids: CASSADAGGEQFF. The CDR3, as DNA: TGCGCCAGCAGCGCCGACGCGGGGGGTGAGCAGTTCTTC.

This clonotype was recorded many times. The CDR3 is CASSLTAGGFYGYTF. CDR3 DNA: TGTGCCAGCAGCTTGACGGCAGGGGGATTCTATGGCTACACCTTC. The gene calls are TRBV5-5 and TRBJ1-2; 7 nucleotides match TRBD1. V was clipped by 1 base and J by 4 bases; unmatched bases: 7. The CDR3 covers 15 residues. The germline V gene encodes CDR1 SGHKS and CDR2 YYEKEE (reference sequence).

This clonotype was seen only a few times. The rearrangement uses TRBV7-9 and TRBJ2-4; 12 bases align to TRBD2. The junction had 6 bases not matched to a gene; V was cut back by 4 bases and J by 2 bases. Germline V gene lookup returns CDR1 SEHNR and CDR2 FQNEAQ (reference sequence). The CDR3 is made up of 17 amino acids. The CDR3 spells CASSSYTSGRTKNIQYF. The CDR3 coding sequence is TGTGCCAGCAGCTCATACACTAGCGGGAGGACCAAAAACATTCAGTACTTC.

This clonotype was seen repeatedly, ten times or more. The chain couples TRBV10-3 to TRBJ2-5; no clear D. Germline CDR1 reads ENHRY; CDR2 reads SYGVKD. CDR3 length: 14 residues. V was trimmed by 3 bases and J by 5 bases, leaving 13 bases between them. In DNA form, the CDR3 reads TGTGCCATCAGTGAATCCCGGTCTGGGGAGACCCAGTACTTC. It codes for CAISESRSGETQYF.

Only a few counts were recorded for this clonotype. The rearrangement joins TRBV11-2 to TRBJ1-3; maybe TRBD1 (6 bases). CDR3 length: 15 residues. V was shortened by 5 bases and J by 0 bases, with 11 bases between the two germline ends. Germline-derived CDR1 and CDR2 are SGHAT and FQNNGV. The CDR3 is CASSTRQASGNTIYF. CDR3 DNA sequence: TGTGCCAGCAGCACCCGACAGGCCTCTGGAAACACCATATATTTT.

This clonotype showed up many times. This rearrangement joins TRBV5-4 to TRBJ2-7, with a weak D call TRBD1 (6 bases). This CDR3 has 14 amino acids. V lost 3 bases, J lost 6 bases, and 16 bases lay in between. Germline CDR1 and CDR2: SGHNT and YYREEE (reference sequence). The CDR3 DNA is TGTGCCAGCAGCTCGAAGGACAGTCTGGGCGAGCAGTACTTC. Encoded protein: CASSSKDSLGEQYF.

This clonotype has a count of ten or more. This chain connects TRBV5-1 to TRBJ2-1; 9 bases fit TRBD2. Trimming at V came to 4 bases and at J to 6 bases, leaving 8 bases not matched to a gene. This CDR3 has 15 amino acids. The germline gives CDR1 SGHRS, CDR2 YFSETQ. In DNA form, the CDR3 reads TGCGCCAGCAGCGCAGCGGGAGGTCTTTCCAATGAGCAGTTCTTC. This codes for CASSAAGGLSNEQFF.

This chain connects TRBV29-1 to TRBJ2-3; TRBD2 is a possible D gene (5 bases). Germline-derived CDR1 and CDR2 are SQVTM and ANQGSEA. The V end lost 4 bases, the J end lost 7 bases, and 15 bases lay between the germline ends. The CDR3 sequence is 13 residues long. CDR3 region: CSVGVLADYTQYF. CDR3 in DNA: TGCAGCGTTGGGGTGCTAGCCGATTATACGCAGTATTTT.

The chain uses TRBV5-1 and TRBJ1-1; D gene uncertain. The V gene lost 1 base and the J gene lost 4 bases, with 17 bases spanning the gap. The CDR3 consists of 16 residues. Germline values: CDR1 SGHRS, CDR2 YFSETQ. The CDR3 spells CASSLRAAGPITEAFF. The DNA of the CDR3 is TGCGCCAGCAGCTTGAGGGCCGCAGGCCCGATCACTGAAGCTTTCTTT.

The CDR3, as DNA: TGCAGCGTCGCCGGGACAGGAAAGAGAGACCAAGAGACCCAGTACTTC. It is translated as CSVAGTGKRDQETQYF. The V call is TRBV29-1, the J call TRBJ2-5; 8 bases are a match to TRBD1. The CDR3 contains 16 residues. Germline V lookup: CDR1 SQVTM, CDR2 ANQGSEA. Losses at the gene ends were 6 bases for V and 0 bases for J; bases not matched to a gene: 12. Complete variable domain (other parts from reference TRBV29-1 and TRBJ2-5): SAVISQKPSRDICQRGTSLTIQCQVDSQVTMMFWYRQQPGQSLTLIATANQGSEATYESGFVIDKFPISRPNLTFSTLTVSNMSPEDSSIYLCSVAGTGKRDQETQYFGPGTRLLVL.

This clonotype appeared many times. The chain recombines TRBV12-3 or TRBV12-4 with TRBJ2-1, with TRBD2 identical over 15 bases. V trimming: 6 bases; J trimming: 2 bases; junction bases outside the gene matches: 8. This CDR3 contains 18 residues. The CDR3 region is CASRRGTSGRSPYNEQFF. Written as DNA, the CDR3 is TGTGCCAGCAGGAGGGGGACTAGCGGGAGGAGTCCCTACAATGAGCAGTTCTTC.

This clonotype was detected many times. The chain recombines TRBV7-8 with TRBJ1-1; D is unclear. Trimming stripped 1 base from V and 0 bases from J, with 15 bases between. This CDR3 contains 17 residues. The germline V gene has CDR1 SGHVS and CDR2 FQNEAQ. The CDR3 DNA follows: TGTGCCAGCAGCTTAGACACCGCGACTGGAATGAACACTGAAGCTTTCTTT. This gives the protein CASSLDTATGMNTEAFF.

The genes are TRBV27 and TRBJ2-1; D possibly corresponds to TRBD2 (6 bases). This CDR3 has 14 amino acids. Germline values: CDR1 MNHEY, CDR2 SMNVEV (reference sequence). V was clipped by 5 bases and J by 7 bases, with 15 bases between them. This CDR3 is CASSPAGTYNEQFF. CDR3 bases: TGTGCCAGCAGTCCTGCCGGGACTTATAATGAGCAGTTCTTC.

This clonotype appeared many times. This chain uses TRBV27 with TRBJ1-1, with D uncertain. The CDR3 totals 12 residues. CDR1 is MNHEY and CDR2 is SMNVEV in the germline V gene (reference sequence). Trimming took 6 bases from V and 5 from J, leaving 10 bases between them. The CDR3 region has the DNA TGTGCCAGCAGAAGATTAGGGACTGAAGCTTTCTTT. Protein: CASRRLGTEAFF.

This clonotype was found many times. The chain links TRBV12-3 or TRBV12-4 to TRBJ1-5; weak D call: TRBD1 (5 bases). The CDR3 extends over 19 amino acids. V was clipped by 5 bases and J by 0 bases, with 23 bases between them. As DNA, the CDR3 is TGTGCCAGCAGTCCAGGAGCCGGGACTGGATCTTATAGCAATCAGCCCCAGCATTTT. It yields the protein CASSPGAGTGSYSNQPQHF.